The TCR beta chain described here comes from a study of PD-1 blockade in classical Hodgkin lymphoma. Using immunoSEQ multiplex PCR, the repertoire was profiled, and TCRdb retains in-frame clones only, with some absent. The sample holds around 6,000 clones, approximately 71% seen once. The CDR3 consists of 16 residues. Germline CDR1 reads SGHRS; CDR2 reads YFSETQ. J was trimmed by 5 bases and V by 3 bases; bases with no gene match: 13. Time point given: cycle 4 day 1 (C4D1), after less than seven weeks of nivolumab. All patients relapsed after autologous stem cell transplantation, and brentuximab vedotin exposure varied. CD8+ T cells were isolated from thawed PBMCs by magnetic negative selection.

The TCR sequence derives from a human donor with classical Hodgkin lymphoma. The starting material was CD8+ T cells from blood, obtained before the fourth cycle of nivolumab. The V and J genes are TRBV5-1 and TRBJ2-5; 7 nucleotides align to TRBD2. The CDR3 region has the DNA TGCGCCAGCAGCTCGTACTTCGGGACTATGATGGAGACCCAGTACTTC. Protein product: CASSSYFGTMMETQYF.